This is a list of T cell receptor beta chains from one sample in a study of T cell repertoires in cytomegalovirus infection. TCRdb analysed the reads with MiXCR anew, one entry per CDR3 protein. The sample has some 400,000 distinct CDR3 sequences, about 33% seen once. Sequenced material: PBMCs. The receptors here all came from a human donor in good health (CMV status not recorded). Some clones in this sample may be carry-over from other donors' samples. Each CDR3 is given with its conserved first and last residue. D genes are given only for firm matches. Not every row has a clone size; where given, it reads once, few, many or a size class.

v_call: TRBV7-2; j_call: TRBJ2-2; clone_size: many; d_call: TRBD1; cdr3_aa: CASSGTGGDTGELFF
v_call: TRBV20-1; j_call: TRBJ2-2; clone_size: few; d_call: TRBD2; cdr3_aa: CSARGPWERGAGGELFF
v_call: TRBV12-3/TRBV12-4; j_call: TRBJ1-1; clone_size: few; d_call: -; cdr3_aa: CASSLWNGSGAEAFF
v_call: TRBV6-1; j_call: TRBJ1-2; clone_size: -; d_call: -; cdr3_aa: CASSEDSSYGYTF
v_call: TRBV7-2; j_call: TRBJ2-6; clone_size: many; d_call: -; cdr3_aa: CASSSRGSLSGANVLTF
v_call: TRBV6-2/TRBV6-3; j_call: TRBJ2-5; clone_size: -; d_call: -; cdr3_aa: CASSYSIQGQTQYF
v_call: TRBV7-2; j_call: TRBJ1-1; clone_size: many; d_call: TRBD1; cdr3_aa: CASSYGTGIGAFF
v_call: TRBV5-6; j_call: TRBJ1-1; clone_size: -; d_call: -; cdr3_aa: CASSDDAWNTEAFF
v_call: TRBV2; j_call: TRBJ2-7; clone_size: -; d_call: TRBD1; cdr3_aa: CAIGQGSYEQYF
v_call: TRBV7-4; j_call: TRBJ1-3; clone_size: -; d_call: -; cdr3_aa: CASSLEAGLGGNTIYF
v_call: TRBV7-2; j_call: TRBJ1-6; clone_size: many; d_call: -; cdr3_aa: CASSRWRPRDNSPLHF